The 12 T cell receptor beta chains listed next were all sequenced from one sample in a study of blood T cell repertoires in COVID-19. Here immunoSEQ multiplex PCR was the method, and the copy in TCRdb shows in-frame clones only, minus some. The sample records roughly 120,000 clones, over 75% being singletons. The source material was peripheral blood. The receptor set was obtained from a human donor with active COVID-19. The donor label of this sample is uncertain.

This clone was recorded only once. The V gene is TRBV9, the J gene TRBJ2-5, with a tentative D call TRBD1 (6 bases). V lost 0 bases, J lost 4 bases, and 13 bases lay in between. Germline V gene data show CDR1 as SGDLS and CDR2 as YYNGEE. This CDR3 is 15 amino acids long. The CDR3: CASSVAVQGTETQYF. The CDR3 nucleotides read TGTGCCAGCAGCGTAGCCGTACAGGGAACAGAGACCCAGTACTTC.

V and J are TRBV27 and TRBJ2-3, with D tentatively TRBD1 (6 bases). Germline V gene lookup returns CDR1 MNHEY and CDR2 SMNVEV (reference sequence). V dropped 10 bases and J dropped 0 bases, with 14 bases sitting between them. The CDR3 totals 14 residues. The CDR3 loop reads CATRGGTSTDTQYF. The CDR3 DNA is TGTGCCACCAGAGGGGGAACTAGCACAGATACGCAGTATTTT.

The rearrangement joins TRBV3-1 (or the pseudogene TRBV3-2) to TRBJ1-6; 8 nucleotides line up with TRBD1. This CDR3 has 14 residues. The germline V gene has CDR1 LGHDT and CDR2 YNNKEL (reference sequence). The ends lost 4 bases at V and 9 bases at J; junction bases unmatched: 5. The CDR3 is CASSRGQGISPLHF. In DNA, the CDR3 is TGTGCCAGCAGCCGCGGACAGGGAATTTCACCCCTCCACTTT.

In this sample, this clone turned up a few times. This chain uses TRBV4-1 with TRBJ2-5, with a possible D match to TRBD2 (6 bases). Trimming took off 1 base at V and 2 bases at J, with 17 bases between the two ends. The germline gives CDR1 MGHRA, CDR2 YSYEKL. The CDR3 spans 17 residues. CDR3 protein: CASSQGPPGELQETQYF. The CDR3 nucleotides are TGCGCCAGCAGCCAAGGTCCCCCGGGGGAACTACAAGAGACCCAGTACTTC.

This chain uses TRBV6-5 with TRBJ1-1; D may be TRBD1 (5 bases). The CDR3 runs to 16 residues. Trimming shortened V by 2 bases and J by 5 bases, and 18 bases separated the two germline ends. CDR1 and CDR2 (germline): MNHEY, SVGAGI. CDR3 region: CASSYGRGWMGTEAFF. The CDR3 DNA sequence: TGTGCCAGCAGTTACGGGAGGGGATGGATGGGAACTGAAGCTTTCTTT.

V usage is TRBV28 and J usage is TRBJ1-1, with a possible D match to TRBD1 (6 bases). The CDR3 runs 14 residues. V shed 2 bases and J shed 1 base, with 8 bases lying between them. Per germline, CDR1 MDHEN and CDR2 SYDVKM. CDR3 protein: CASSLAGANTEAFF. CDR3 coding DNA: TGTGCCAGCAGTTTAGCGGGGGCGAACACTGAAGCTTTCTTT.

CDR3 DNA sequence: TGTGCCAGCTCACCACCGGGCAGCGGCCTCTACAATGAGCAGTTCTTC. Residues: CASSPPGSGLYNEQFF. The chain links TRBV18 to TRBJ2-1, with D tentatively TRBD2 (5 bases). The germline V gene encodes CDR1 KGHSH and CDR2 LQKENI. This CDR3 contains 16 residues. V was pared by 0 bases and J by 3 bases, with 12 bases between.

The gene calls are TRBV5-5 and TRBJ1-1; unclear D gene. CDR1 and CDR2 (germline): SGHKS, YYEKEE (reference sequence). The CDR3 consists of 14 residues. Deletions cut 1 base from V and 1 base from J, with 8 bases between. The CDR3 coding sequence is TGTGCCAGCAGCTTGTACAGCCCGAACACTGAAGCTTTCTTT. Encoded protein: CASSLYSPNTEAFF.

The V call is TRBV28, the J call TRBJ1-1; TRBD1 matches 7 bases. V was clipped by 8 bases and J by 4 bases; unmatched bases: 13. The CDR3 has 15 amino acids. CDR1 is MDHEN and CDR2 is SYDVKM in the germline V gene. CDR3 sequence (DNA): TGTGCCAGCTTCCAACCAGGACAGGATACCACTGAAGCTTTCTTT. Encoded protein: CASFQPGQDTTEAFF.

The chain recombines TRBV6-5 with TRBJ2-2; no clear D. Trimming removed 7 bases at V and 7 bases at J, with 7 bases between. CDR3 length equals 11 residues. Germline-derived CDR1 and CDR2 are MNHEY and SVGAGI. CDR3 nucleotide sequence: TGTGCCAGCAACCGACTCGGGGAGCTGTTTTTT. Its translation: CASNRLGELFF.

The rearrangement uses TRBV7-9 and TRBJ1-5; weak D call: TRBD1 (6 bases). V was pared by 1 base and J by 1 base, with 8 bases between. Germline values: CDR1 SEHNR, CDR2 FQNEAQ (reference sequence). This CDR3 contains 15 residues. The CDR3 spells CASSLGQGSNQPQHF. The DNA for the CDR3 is TGTGCCAGCAGCTTAGGTCAGGGGAGCAATCAGCCCCAGCATTTT.

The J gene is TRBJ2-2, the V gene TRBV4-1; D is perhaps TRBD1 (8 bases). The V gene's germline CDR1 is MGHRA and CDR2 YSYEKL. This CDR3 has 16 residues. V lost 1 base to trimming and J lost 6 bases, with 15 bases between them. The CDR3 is CASSQAGGAGAGELFF. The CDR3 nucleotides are TGCGCCAGCAGCCAAGCAGGGGGCGCGGGGGCCGGGGAGCTGTTTTTT.